Detailed here is one TCR beta chain. What antigen it recognizes has not been identified. This entry comes from a study of monozygotic twins with inflammatory bowel disease (dated 2019 in TCRdb). For the wider study: The full study comprised 28 monozygotic twin pairs: nine German pairs (four IBD-concordant, five IBD-discordant) and 19 IBD-discordant Danish pairs. Each individual had, on average, about 151 000 unique TCRalpha sequences and 181 000 unique TCRbeta sequences available for analysis. The search for disease-associated traits relied mainly on comparing IBD patients with their genetically identical healthy co-twins within discordant pairs. Summary of the overall study and its limitations: Measured by the inverse Simpson index, TCRbeta repertoire diversity was lower in IBD patients than in their healthy co-twins. No difference in repertoire similarity was observed between concordant and discordant twins, possibly owing to limited statistical power. The results gave no support for a single strong signal or clonotype linked to IBD. IBD patients shared fewer clonotypes with other individuals than healthy twins did, most markedly in patients showing signs of disease activity. The analysis was unable to tell different T cell subtypes apart. Because patients received different immunosuppressive treatments, the repertoires may have picked up extra background noise and variability between individuals.

A roughly 2.7 ml peripheral blood sample was drawn into PAXgene tubes per donor and stored at -80°C. Without any T cell sorting, total RNA was extracted from whole blood using the PAXgene blood miRNA kit on an automated QIAcube. Peripheral blood from monozygotic twin pairs, either concordant or discordant for inflammatory bowel disease, underwent deep TCRalpha and TCRbeta repertoire profiling that used unique molecular barcoding. For every twin pair, smoking habits were documented, and each individual was categorised as a current, former or never smoker. The CDR3 spans 15 residues, from the cysteine through the phenylalanine. No DNA was logged. CDR1 and CDR2, per the germline V gene, are MNHNS and SASEGT. The protocol used for the library was 5' RACE. The input for every TCR library was around 3,600 ng of total RNA. cDNA was synthesized with SMARTScribe reverse transcriptase in eight separate reactions per sample. During cDNA synthesis, template switching was used to introduce unique molecular identifiers that contained a 6-nucleotide sample barcode. TCRalpha and TCRbeta cDNA was amplified by two nested PCRs of about 15 and 9 cycles, with bead purification after each PCR. Before amplification, the cDNA was treated with uracil DNA-glycosylase and purified using the QIAquick PCR purification kit. In the second PCR, Illumina TruSeq-compatible adapters and sample-specific barcodes were added. Library quality and concentration were assessed using TapeStation and Qubit, and about 5 ng of each library was pooled. Sequencing of pooled libraries was carried out on an Illumina HiSeq2500 single-index Rapid Run using 2 x 100 bp reads and custom sequencing primers. As for the original processing: MiGEC version 1.2.6 was used for UMI-based consensus assembly, which corrected PCR and sequencing errors. V(D)J alignment, clonotype assembly and CDR3 extraction were performed with MiXCR version 2.1.1. Gene usage, clonotype sharing and MAIT/NKT TCR abundance were normalised by analysing the top 1000, 10 000 and 20 000 clonotypes per sample. Diversity was computed as the inverse Simpson index with the vegan R package after downsampling to 27 000 UMIs. Paired Mann-Whitney U tests were applied to discordant twin pairs, and Benjamini-Hochberg correction was used for multiple testing. TCRdb reprocessed the reads into one record per CDR3 protein sequence, lacking DNA. The V and J calls were not made by the authors but by TCRdb's processing. This specimen's table enumerates about 380,000 distinct CDR3 sequences. The top ten clones comprise 2.5% to 3% of the sample.

Sequenced: blood. The V and J segments used are TRBV6-1 and TRBJ2-3. The receptor's source is a human donor with ulcerative colitis or Crohn's disease, or a healthy co-twin of an affected twin (not recorded which). The CDR3 protein sequence reads: CASSHSMGSTDTQYF.